This passage covers 30 T cell receptor beta chains from one sample sequenced in a study of T cell repertoires in cytomegalovirus infection. TCRdb ran MiXCR on the reads and lists one entry per CDR3 protein. The repertoire holds more than 150,000 distinct CDR3 sequences, with under 20% as singletons. The source material was CD8+ T cells from PBMCs. Receptors originate from a human donor in good health (CMV status not recorded). Some clones in this sample may be carry-over from other donors' samples.

This rearrangement joins TRBV7-2 to TRBJ1-2; no definite D call. The V gene's germline CDR1 is SGHTA and CDR2 FQGNSA. With 1 base removed from V and 4 bases from J, the gap between germline ends came to 16 bases. The CDR3 is made up of 16 amino acids. The DNA of the CDR3 is TGTGCCAGCAGCTTAGAAGGCGGTATCTCTCTCTATGGCTACACCTTC. This codes for CASSLEGGISLYGYTF.

Only a few counts were recorded for this clonotype. V and J are TRBV5-1 and TRBJ2-2; no clear D gene. This CDR3 has 15 amino acids. The germline V and J ends were trimmed by 0 bases and 1 base, with 7 bases remaining between them. The germline V gene encodes CDR1 SGHRS and CDR2 YFSETQ. Here the CDR3 reads CASSLAGVNTGELFF. The CDR3, as DNA: TGCGCCAGCAGCTTGGCTGGGGTGAACACCGGGGAGCTGTTTTTT.

This sequence joins TRBV7-8 and TRBJ2-1; 7 bases line up with TRBD1. This CDR3 has 16 residues. Germline loops: CDR1 SGHVS, CDR2 FQNEAQ. The V segment lost 4 bases and the J segment 4 bases; nucleotides outside the gene matches: 10. The chain's CDR3 is CASSSPRDREYNEQFF. CDR3 DNA sequence: TGTGCCAGCAGCTCTCCCCGGGACAGAGAATACAATGAGCAGTTCTTC. The entire variable domain, with the rest obtained from reference TRBV7-8 and TRBJ2-1, is as follows: GAGVSQSPRYKVAKRGQDVALRCDPISGHVSLFWYQQALGQGPEFLTYFQNEAQLDKSGLPSDRFFAERPEGSVSTLKIQRTQQEDSAVYLCASSSPRDREYNEQFFGPGTRLTVL.

This chain uses TRBV7-8 with TRBJ1-4, with D unresolved. The V gene lost 4 bases and the J gene lost 8 bases, with 20 bases spanning the gap. The CDR3 spans 16 residues. The germline CDR1 and CDR2 sequences are SGHVS and FQNEAQ. The CDR3 is CASSSAPSGSWEKLFF. In nucleotides, the CDR3 is TGTGCCAGCAGCTCGGCCCCGTCCGGTAGTTGGGAAAAACTGTTTTTT. The whole variable domain, filled in from reference TRBV7-8 and TRBJ1-4, reads GAGVSQSPRYKVAKRGQDVALRCDPISGHVSLFWYQQALGQGPEFLTYFQNEAQLDKSGLPSDRFFAERPEGSVSTLKIQRTQQEDSAVYLCASSSAPSGSWEKLFFGSGTQLSVL.

The V and J genes are TRBV28 and TRBJ2-5; TRBD1 matches 9 bases. The ends lost 2 bases at V and 4 bases at J; junction bases unmatched: 5. Germline loops: CDR1 MDHEN, CDR2 SYDVKM. This CDR3 is built from 15 residues. CDR3 sequence: CASSLGDRAVETQYF. The CDR3, as DNA: TGTGCCAGCAGTTTAGGGGACAGGGCAGTAGAGACCCAGTACTTC.

This clonotype appeared a few times. The CDR3 sequence is CASSLDGGRGTEAFF. The DNA of the CDR3 is TGTGCCAGCAGCTTAGATGGGGGCAGGGGTACTGAAGCTTTCTTT. V and J are TRBV7-8 and TRBJ1-1, with D tentatively TRBD1 (6 bases). CDR3 length: 15 residues. V shed 1 base and J shed 5 bases, with 14 bases lying between them. Germline CDR1 reads SGHVS; CDR2 reads FQNEAQ.

Comment on this clonotype: One end of the junction varies from germline; a read error may be responsible. This chain connects TRBV12-3 or TRBV12-4 to TRBJ1-2; D is uncertain. The CDR3 spans 14 residues. The CDR3 loop reads CANSLAVTNYGYTF. In DNA, the CDR3 is TGTGCCAACAGTTTAGCGGTCACTAACTATGGCTACACCTTC.

CDR3 in amino acids: CASSHNIAGGSYEQYF. The CDR3 nucleotides read TGTGCCAGCAGCCACAATATAGCGGGAGGCTCCTACGAGCAGTACTTC. The chain couples TRBV7-8 to TRBJ2-7, with TRBD2 identical over 10 bases. CDR1 is SGHVS and CDR2 is FQNEAQ in the germline V gene. Unmatched junction bases numbered 7, after V lost 5 bases and J lost 0 bases. CDR3 length: 16 amino acids.

This clonotype occurred many times. The genes are TRBV7-2 and TRBJ2-7, with 12 bases lining up with TRBD2. V lost 6 bases to trimming and J lost 3 bases; unmatched junction nucleotides: 3. The CDR3 runs 14 residues. CDR1 and CDR2 from the germline V gene are SGHTA and FQGNSA. The CDR3 loop is CASSQLAGGYEQYF. Written as DNA, the CDR3 is TGTGCCAGCAGTCAACTAGCGGGGGGCTACGAGCAGTACTTC.

This clonotype was seen more than once but under ten times. CDR3 in DNA: TGTGCCAGCAGTACTAGCGGGAGCTACAATGAGCAGTTCTTC. Translation: CASSTSGSYNEQFF. The chain combines TRBV6-6 with TRBJ2-1, with 11 bases fitting TRBD2. V lost 5 bases, J lost 3 bases, and 0 bases stayed unmatched. Germline-derived CDR1 and CDR2 are MNHNY and SVGAGI (reference sequence). The CDR3 covers 14 residues.

This clonotype was detected only a few times. The rearrangement links TRBV7-3 to TRBJ2-5; TRBD2 aligns across 9 bases. J lost 5 bases, V lost 5 bases, and 3 bases had no gene match. Germline V gene lookup returns CDR1 SGHTA and CDR2 FQGTGA. The CDR3 consists of 13 residues. DNA of the CDR3: TGTGCCAGCAGCCTGGGACTAGCTGAGACCCAGTACTTC. It is translated as CASSLGLAETQYF.

The chain recombines TRBV7-9 with TRBJ1-1, with D possibly being TRBD1 (5 bases). Trimming pared 3 bases from V and 11 bases from J, leaving 13 bases between. CDR1 is SEHNR and CDR2 is FQNEAQ in the germline V gene (reference sequence). The CDR3 extends over 12 amino acids. This chain's CDR3 is CASSFMGDGAFF. The CDR3 region has the DNA TGTGCCAGCAGCTTTATGGGGGATGGGGCTTTCTTT.

J is TRBJ2-4 and V is TRBV7-2; D perhaps matches TRBD1 (7 bases). This CDR3 contains 15 residues. The germline V and J ends were trimmed by 5 bases and 6 bases, with 17 bases remaining between them. CDR1 is SGHTA and CDR2 is FQGNSA in the germline V gene. CDR3 sequence (DNA): TGTGCCAGCAGCCCCGGGACTCCAGGGGGAAACATTCAGTACTTC. It specifies CASSPGTPGGNIQYF.

There are a few counts of this clonotype. The genes are TRBV20-1 and TRBJ2-7; 7 nucleotides align to TRBD1. The CDR3 extends over 14 amino acids. J was trimmed by 5 bases and V by 1 base; bases with no gene match: 8. The germline V gene has CDR1 DFQATT and CDR2 SNEGSKA (reference sequence). This CDR3 is CSARARAGGNEQYF. The CDR3 DNA reads as TGCAGTGCTAGAGCGAGGGCAGGGGGTAACGAGCAGTACTTC.

This clonotype turned up a few times. This chain joins TRBV20-1 and TRBJ2-3; D gene ambiguous. The CDR3 consists of 16 residues. CDR1 and CDR2 (germline): DFQATT, SNEGSKA (reference sequence). Trimming left V 0 bases short and J 0 bases short, with 13 bases between. The CDR3 sequence: CSARDEISSSTDTQYF. The CDR3 nucleotides read TGCAGTGCTAGAGATGAGATTTCTTCTAGCACAGATACGCAGTATTTT.

The CDR3 region is CATRSGLAGQNEQFF. The CDR3 DNA is TGTGCCACCAGATCGGGACTAGCGGGCCAAAATGAGCAGTTCTTC. V is TRBV15 and J is TRBJ2-1; TRBD2 agrees at 12 bases. This CDR3 is 15 amino acids long. V dropped 6 bases and J dropped 7; count of bases not matched to a gene: 7. Germline CDR1 and CDR2: LNHNV and YYDKDF (reference sequence).

V and J are TRBV20-1 and TRBJ2-2; 9 bases fit TRBD2. The CDR3 is made up of 18 amino acids. Germline V gene lookup returns CDR1 DFQATT and CDR2 SNEGSKA (reference sequence). Trimming took 6 bases from V and 0 from J; bases not matched to a gene: 14. CDR3 sequence (DNA): TGCAGTGCCACATCCGCTAGCGGGGTTTACGCGAACACCGGGGAGCTGTTTTTT. It is translated as CSATSASGVYANTGELFF.

The V call is TRBV6-4, the J call TRBJ2-1, with TRBD2 matching over 7 bases. CDR3 length equals 14 residues. Germline-derived CDR1 and CDR2 are MRHNA and SNTAGT. J gave up 6 bases and V 4 bases, and 6 bases lay outside the gene matches. CDR3 sequence reads: CASSASGGGNEQFF. DNA of the CDR3: TGTGCCAGCAGTGCCAGTGGGGGGGGCAATGAGCAGTTCTTC.

This clonotype was counted at least ten times. The chain employs TRBV10-3 and TRBJ2-2; no firm D call. This CDR3 is built from 14 residues. Germline CDR1 ENHRY, CDR2 SYGVKD. V dropped 3 bases and J dropped 1 base, with 6 bases sitting between them. CDR3 region: CAISETENTGELFF. DNA of the CDR3: TGTGCCATCAGTGAAACGGAGAACACCGGGGAGCTGTTTTTT.

At least ten counts were recorded for this clonotype. The genes are TRBV12-3 or TRBV12-4 and TRBJ2-7, with a possible D match to TRBD2 (6 bases). The CDR3 spans 19 residues. With 2 bases removed from V and 3 bases from J, the gap between germline ends came to 26 bases. The CDR3 here is CASSLSYFNRESQYYEQYF. The CDR3 DNA reads TGTGCCAGCAGTTTATCCTACTTCAATCGGGAGAGTCAGTACTACGAGCAGTACTTC.

This clonotype was counted a few times. V gene TRBV7-2 combines with J gene TRBJ2-1; 14 bases line up with TRBD2. The CDR3 runs to 22 residues. Unmatched junction bases numbered 18, after V lost 5 bases and J lost 0 bases. Germline V gives CDR1 SGHTA, CDR2 FQGNSA. CDR3 DNA: TGTGCCAGCAGCCGCGGGGCCGGGACTAGCGGGAGTTTTTTGAGCTCCTACAATGAGCAGTTCTTC. This translates into CASSRGAGTSGSFLSSYNEQFF. The full variable domain, with the rest looked up from reference TRBV7-2 and TRBJ2-1, is GAGVSQSPSNKVTEKGKDVELRCDPISGHTALYWYRQSLGQGLEFLIYFQGNSAPDKSGLPSDRFSAERTGGSVSTLTIQRTQQEDSAVYLCASSRGAGTSGSFLSSYNEQFFGPGTRLTVL.

The chain combines TRBV29-1 with TRBJ1-2, with D uncertain. Germline V gives CDR1 SQVTM, CDR2 ANQGSEA. The CDR3 contains 13 residues. V gave up 5 bases and J gave up 5 bases, with 15 bases separating them. The CDR3 coding sequence is TGCAGCGTTAGACACAGCTACGATTATGGCTACACCTTC. Its protein product is CSVRHSYDYGYTF.

This clonotype was observed a few times. This rearrangement joins TRBV12-3 or TRBV12-4 to TRBJ1-5, with D possibly TRBD1 on 5 matching bases. V dropped 11 bases and J dropped 3 bases, with 14 bases sitting between them. The CDR3 has 13 residues. For the CDR3, the DNA is TGTGCCTCCGCGGGACGAGACAATCAGCCCCAGCATTTT. The encoded protein is CASAGRDNQPQHF.

This clonotype occurred a few times. V gene TRBV6-8 combines with J gene TRBJ2-7; D is unclear. Trimming took off 5 bases at V and 5 bases at J, with 7 bases between the two ends. Per the germline V gene, CDR1 is MNHGY and CDR2 is SAAAGT. This CDR3 is built from 11 residues. The CDR3 region is CASSTINEQYF. CDR3 nucleotide sequence: TGTGCCAGCAGTACCATTAACGAGCAGTACTTC.

This clonotype showed up just a few times. The V call is TRBV28, the J call TRBJ1-1, with D unclear. Per the germline V gene, CDR1 is MDHEN and CDR2 is SYDVKM. V dropped 4 bases and J dropped 8 bases, with 17 bases sitting between them. There are 14 residues in the CDR3. The CDR3 loop reads CASSSTYLGKEAFF. CDR3 sequence (DNA): TGTGCCAGCAGTTCCACCTACTTGGGGAAAGAAGCTTTCTTT.

The chain is built from TRBV3-1 and TRBJ1-1, with 7 bases aligning to TRBD1. Trimming took 3 bases from V and 7 from J; bases not matched to a gene: 8. The CDR3 consists of 14 residues. CDR1 and CDR2 from the germline V gene are LGHDT and YNNKEL (reference sequence). DNA of the CDR3: TGTGCCAGCAGCCAGGAAGACAGGGAGATTGAAGCTTTCTTT. It codes for CASSQEDREIEAFF.

J is TRBJ1-6 and V is TRBV28; D not certain. V dropped 5 bases and J dropped 10 bases, with 9 bases sitting between them. In germline, CDR1 is MDHEN, CDR2 SYDVKM. The CDR3 is made up of 12 amino acids. In DNA, the CDR3 is TGTGCCAGCAGTCAAGGCAGCTCACCCCTCCACTTT. Its translation: CASSQGSSPLHF.

The V call is TRBV7-6, the J call TRBJ2-3; 11 bases map to TRBD1. Germline values: CDR1 SGHVS, CDR2 FNYEAQ. The CDR3 sequence is 18 residues long. J lost 0 bases, V lost 4 bases, and 9 bases had no gene match. The CDR3 here is CASSSGQGARKSTDTQYF. The CDR3 DNA sequence: TGTGCCAGCAGCTCCGGACAGGGGGCCCGAAAGAGCACAGATACGCAGTATTTT.

This chain connects TRBV7-8 to TRBJ2-3; no clear D. The CDR3 is made up of 14 amino acids. Germline V gene lookup returns CDR1 SGHVS and CDR2 FQNEAQ. Trimming removed 2 bases at V and 7 bases at J, with 13 bases between. CDR3 residues: CASSLKYNPHTQYF. In DNA, the CDR3 is TGTGCCAGCAGCTTAAAGTACAACCCCCATACGCAGTATTTT.

The V gene is TRBV7-3, the J gene TRBJ2-7; TRBD1 aligns across 9 bases. The CDR3 contains 11 residues. J gave up 7 bases and V 8 bases, and 3 bases lay outside the gene matches. From germline, CDR1 is SGHTA and CDR2 FQGTGA. The CDR3 loop is CASSGTGEQYF. The CDR3 DNA sequence: TGTGCCAGCTCCGGGACAGGGGAGCAGTACTTC.